This TCR beta chain was observed in a study of T cells expressing NK-cell markers. About the study: The TCR beta repertoires were obtained from sorted CD3+CD56+NKG2C+, CD3+CD56+NKG2C- and CD3+CD56-NKG2C+ T cells.

Making the TCR beta cDNA relied on 5'RACE template switching with UMIs. Reanalyzing the 5' RACE reads, TCRdb keeps one entry per CDR3 protein, without DNA. The sample data list about 150,000 distinct CDR3 sequences. This clonotype originated in a woman aged 45-65 years in good health. The sample was blood T cells: a sorted CD56 or NKG2C T cell subset, CD4+ or CD8+ T cells, or bulk PBMC T cells (not recorded which).

CDR3 loop: CASSPRWVPGTANSPLHF. J is TRBJ1-6 and V is TRBV5-1; the D call from TCRdb, TRBD1, cannot be confirmed without DNA. CDR3 size: 18 residues. Germline V gene lookup returns CDR1 SGHRS and CDR2 YFSETQ.